This passage covers 8 T cell receptor beta chains from one sample sequenced in a study of blood T cell repertoires in COVID-19. TCRdb's table, derived via immunoSEQ multiplex PCR, lists solely in-frame clones and lacks some. The sample holds about 370,000 clones, 75% to 90% seen once. Sequenced input: PBMCs or T cells enriched from blood (not recorded which). Source of these receptors: a man aged 18 to 30 who had recovered from COVID-19.

The chain uses TRBV7-9 and TRBJ1-2; tentatively, D is TRBD1 (6 bases). This CDR3 is 13 amino acids long. With 5 bases removed from V and 4 bases from J, the gap between germline ends came to 11 bases. The germline V gene encodes CDR1 SEHNR and CDR2 FQNEAQ (reference sequence). In DNA, the CDR3 is TGTGCCAGCAGCCCCGGACAGCCCTATGGCTACACCTTC. Translating gives CASSPGQPYGYTF.

The rearrangement links TRBV15 to TRBJ1-2; D perhaps matches TRBD1 (6 bases). V dropped 5 bases and J dropped 0 bases, with 25 bases sitting between them. The CDR3 has 19 amino acids. Germline-derived CDR1 and CDR2 are LNHNV and YYDKDF (reference sequence). The DNA for the CDR3 is TGTGCCACCAGCCTACCGATCGGACAGTCCCTTAAAGCTAACTATGGCTACACCTTC. Protein sequence: CATSLPIGQSLKANYGYTF.

The rearrangement joins TRBV6-1 to TRBJ1-4; D gene uncertain. The CDR3 is made up of 15 amino acids. In germline, CDR1 is MNHNS, CDR2 SASEGT. V shed 0 bases and J shed 8 bases, with 13 bases lying between them. This CDR3 reads CASSEAQAISEKLFF. The CDR3, as DNA: TGTGCCAGCAGTGAAGCGCAAGCCATTAGCGAAAAACTGTTTTTT.

J is TRBJ2-1 and V is TRBV6-5, with D perhaps matching TRBD1 (5 bases). Trimming took 6 bases from V and 0 from J, leaving 9 bases between them. Germline CDR1 reads MNHEY; CDR2 reads SVGAGI. This CDR3 spans 14 amino acids. The CDR3 nucleotides read TGTGCCAGCAGACTTACAGGCTCCTACAATGAGCAGTTCTTC. It yields the protein CASRLTGSYNEQFF.

The gene calls are TRBV15 and TRBJ1-5, with 9 bases fitting TRBD1. Germline V lookup: CDR1 LNHNV, CDR2 YYDKDF (reference sequence). Trimming took 1 base from V and 11 from J; bases not matched to a gene: 12. The CDR3 has 16 residues. CDR3 sequence: CATSRGGGTGKKAQHF. DNA of the CDR3: TGTGCCACCAGCAGAGGGGGCGGGACAGGGAAGAAGGCCCAGCATTTT.

On this clone itself: This CDR3 is also generated by other DNA sequences in the sample. This chain joins TRBV5-1 and TRBJ1-5; 10 bases are shared with TRBD1. Losses at the gene ends were 4 bases for V and 4 bases for J; bases not matched to a gene: 2. This CDR3 is built from 14 residues. The germline CDR1 and CDR2 sequences are SGHRS and YFSETQ. CDR3 loop: CASSPDRGNQPQHF. CDR3 DNA sequence: TGCGCCAGCAGCCCGGACAGGGGGAATCAGCCCCAGCATTTT.

Here the CDR3 reads CASSDLGQIFNQPQHF. In DNA, the CDR3 is TGCGCCAGCAGCGATTTGGGACAGATTTTCAATCAGCCCCAGCATTTT. The chain recombines TRBV4-1 with TRBJ1-5; 7 nucleotides match TRBD1. V lost 5 bases and J lost 3; bases outside the gene matches: 10. CDR3 length: 16 residues. Germline CDR1 MGHRA, CDR2 YSYEKL.

This chain links TRBV2 with TRBJ2-7; D possibly corresponds to TRBD1 (6 bases). V dropped 11 bases and J dropped 4 bases, with 18 bases sitting between them. Germline loops: CDR1 SNHLY, CDR2 FYNNEI. This CDR3 is built from 13 residues. The CDR3 DNA follows: TGTGCCTCGAAGACAGGTTGGCTTTACGAGCAGTACTTC. Translation gives CASKTGWLYEQYF.